These T cell receptor beta chains were read from a single sample in a study of T-cell memory formation after mild COVID-19. Via MiXCR, TCRdb re-called the 5' RACE reads, giving one row per CDR3 protein. This table has around 250,000 distinct CDR3 sequences, just over 15% appearing once. Sequencing used PBMCs or a T cell subset sorted from them (not recorded which). The source is an adult woman who had mild COVID-19 (a few samples of this study predate the infection). Cell type and time point are not known. CDR3s include the opening cysteine and the closing phenylalanine or tryptophan. A D gene is named only where the DNA matches it firmly. Expanded clones are given a class, and other clones once, few, many or no size at all.

abundance	v_gene	j_gene	d_gene	CDR3aa	CDR3nt
few	TRBV9	TRBJ2-2	NA	CASSVEGQNTGELFF	TGTGCCAGCAGCGTAGAGGGACAGAACACCGGGGAGCTGTTTTTT
many	TRBV10-3	TRBJ2-7	NA	CAISESGQREQYF	TGTGCCATCAGTGAGTCGGGACAAAGGGAGCAGTACTTC
NA	TRBV11-3	TRBJ1-3	NA	CASSLGPVSSGNTIYF	TGTGCCAGCAGCTTAGGGCCCGTGAGCTCTGGAAACACCATATATTTT
NA	TRBV12-3/TRBV12-4	TRBJ2-7	NA	CASSFQGTYEQYF	TGTGCCAGCAGTTTTCAGGGTACCTACGAGCAGTACTTC
few	TRBV4-3	TRBJ2-5	NA	CASSSSYQETQYF	TGCGCCAGCAGTTCCTCGTACCAAGAGACCCAGTACTTC
NA	TRBV3-1	TRBJ2-5	TRBD2	CASSGSGERWAQYF	TGTGCCAGCAGCGGAAGCGGGGAACGGTGGGCCCAGTACTTC
few	TRBV12-3/TRBV12-4	TRBJ1-1	TRBD1	CASSATGTGAVEAFF	TGTGCCAGCAGTGCAACCGGGACAGGGGCCGTTGAAGCTTTCTTT
NA	TRBV19	TRBJ1-5	NA	CASSPGRVSSNQPQHF	TGTGCCAGTAGCCCGGGGAGGGTGAGTAGCAATCAGCCCCAGCATTTT
NA	TRBV9	TRBJ2-3	NA	CASSVGSGKSTDTQYF	TGTGCCAGCAGCGTAGGGTCGGGGAAAAGCACAGATACGCAGTATTTT
few	TRBV4-1	TRBJ2-1	NA	CASSYPLKSSYNEQFF	TGCGCCAGCAGCTACCCCTTGAAGAGCTCCTACAATGAGCAGTTCTTC
NA	TRBV7-3	TRBJ2-1	TRBD2	CASSSEGLAGGEQFF	TGTGCCAGCAGCTCAGAGGGACTAGCGGGGGGTGAGCAGTTCTTC
few	TRBV25-1	TRBJ1-3	NA	CASSGRATLLFSGNTIYF	TGTGCCAGCAGTGGCCGGGCTACCCTACTTTTCTCTGGAAACACCATATATTTT
few	TRBV30	TRBJ2-7	NA	CAWSGGGTSYEQYF	TGTGCCTGGAGTGGTGGAGGGACGAGTTACGAGCAGTACTTC
many	TRBV19	TRBJ2-6	TRBD1	CASSSDRGRANVLTF	TGTGCCAGTAGTTCGGACAGGGGAAGGGCCAACGTCCTGACTTTC
NA	TRBV6-1	TRBJ2-4	NA	CASSGMSAKNIQYF	TGTGCCAGCAGTGGGATGTCAGCCAAAAACATTCAGTACTTC
few	TRBV12-3/TRBV12-4	TRBJ2-2	TRBD2	CASAPGGIHTGELFF	TGTGCCAGCGCTCCCGGGGGGATTCACACCGGGGAGCTGTTTTTT
few	TRBV29-1	TRBJ2-5	TRBD1	CSVDRTGGQETQYF	TGCAGCGTTGACCGGACAGGGGGGCAAGAGACCCAGTACTTC
NA	TRBV4-3	TRBJ2-3	TRBD2	CASSQEWTSGMGTDTQYF	TGCGCCAGCAGCCAAGAATGGACTAGCGGGATGGGCACAGATACGCAGTATTTT
many	TRBV5-5	TRBJ2-5	NA	CASSPQGLQETQYF	TGTGCCAGCAGCCCTCAGGGCCTCCAAGAGACCCAGTACTTC
few	TRBV20-1	TRBJ2-3	TRBD1	CSAIVGTASTDTQYF	TGCAGTGCGATCGTAGGGACAGCTAGCACAGATACGCAGTATTTT
NA	TRBV20-1	TRBJ1-1	NA	CSARDSGPRGVNTEAFF	TGCAGTGCTAGAGATTCCGGGCCGAGGGGGGTGAACACTGAAGCTTTCTTT
NA	TRBV7-9	TRBJ2-1	NA	CASSLVQGEQFF	TGTGCCAGCAGCTTAGTACAGGGTGAGCAGTTCTTC
few	TRBV7-9	TRBJ2-1	NA	CASSPTSHSYNEQFF	TGTGCCAGCAGTCCAACTAGTCACTCCTACAATGAGCAGTTCTTC
few	TRBV20-1	TRBJ1-2	TRBD1	CSATDRTGGDGYTF	TGCAGTGCTACCGACAGGACAGGGGGCGATGGCTACACCTTC
NA	TRBV29-1	TRBJ2-1	TRBD1	CSVEGSRDSFSNEQFF	TGCAGCGTTGAAGGATCTCGGGACAGTTTCTCAAATGAGCAGTTCTTC
NA	TRBV5-1	TRBJ2-5	NA	CASSQDLGRETQYF	TGCGCCAGCAGCCAGGACCTCGGTCGAGAGACCCAGTACTTC
NA	TRBV5-5	TRBJ2-5	TRBD2	CASSIRLAGGPEETQYF	TGTGCCAGCAGCATCCGACTAGCGGGAGGGCCGGAAGAGACCCAGTACTTC
many	TRBV5-1	TRBJ2-1	NA	CASSTESSYNEQFF	TGCGCCAGCAGTACGGAGAGCTCCTACAATGAGCAGTTCTTC
NA	TRBV6-6	TRBJ2-5	NA	CASKAMQETQYF	TGTGCCAGCAAAGCCATGCAAGAGACCCAGTACTTC
few	TRBV5-1	TRBJ2-5	TRBD1	CASSNGQGGQETHYF	TGCGCCAGCAGCAACGGACAGGGAGGACAAGAGACCCACTACTTC
many	TRBV7-6	TRBJ2-2	NA	CASSQVAANTGELFF	TGTGCCAGCAGCCAGGTAGCGGCGAACACCGGGGAGCTGTTTTTT
once	TRBV9	TRBJ2-4	NA	CASSVGGREPGIQYF	TGTGCCAGCAGCGTAGGAGGTCGAGAGCCGGGCATTCAGTACTTC
NA	TRBV6-2/TRBV6-3	TRBJ2-7	NA	CASRSDPRVADSSYEQYF	TGTGCCAGCAGGAGTGACCCCCGAGTAGCGGACAGCTCCTACGAGCAGTACTTC
NA	TRBV7-3	TRBJ2-6	TRBD2	CASSSRGSAEGANVLTF	TGTGCCAGCAGCTCGCGGGGGAGCGCGGAAGGGGCCAACGTCCTGACTTTC
NA	TRBV7-9	TRBJ2-7	NA	CASSPRTRQGGLEQYF	TGTGCCAGCAGCCCGAGAACCCGACAGGGAGGACTCGAGCAGTACTTC
NA	TRBV25-1	TRBJ2-5	NA	CASSDWERRKTQYF	TGTGCCAGCAGTGATTGGGAACGAAGAAAGACCCAGTACTTC
NA	TRBV4-1	TRBJ2-1	NA	CASSLLHWKAVGDEQFF	TGCGCCAGCAGCCTACTACACTGGAAAGCCGTGGGCGATGAGCAGTTCTTC
NA	TRBV7-8	TRBJ2-1	NA	CASSLGAGYYNEQFF	TGTGCCAGCAGCTTAGGAGCGGGCTACTACAATGAGCAGTTCTTC
NA	TRBV3-1	TRBJ1-1	NA	CASSLDGKGLMNTEAFF	TGTGCCAGCAGCCTTGATGGGAAGGGCCTCATGAACACTGAAGCTTTCTTT
few	TRBV12-3/TRBV12-4	TRBJ1-4	NA	CASSLGGARNEKLFF	TGTGCCAGCAGTTTAGGAGGGGCGAGGAATGAAAAACTGTTTTTT
NA	TRBV7-3	TRBJ2-1	TRBD2	CASSSGLAGSDQFF	TGTGCCAGCAGCTCCGGACTAGCGGGGTCGGATCAGTTCTTC
NA	TRBV30	TRBJ2-1	TRBD1	CAWSWTGSRSRSEQFF	TGTGCCTGGAGCTGGACAGGGTCAAGGTCTAGGAGTGAGCAGTTCTTC
NA	TRBV5-5	TRBJ2-5	NA	CASSLEGRETQYF	TGTGCCAGCAGCTTAGAGGGGCGAGAGACCCAGTACTTC
NA	TRBV24-1	TRBJ2-1	NA	CATSDFANYNEQFF	TGTGCCACCAGTGATTTTGCCAATTACAATGAGCAGTTCTTC